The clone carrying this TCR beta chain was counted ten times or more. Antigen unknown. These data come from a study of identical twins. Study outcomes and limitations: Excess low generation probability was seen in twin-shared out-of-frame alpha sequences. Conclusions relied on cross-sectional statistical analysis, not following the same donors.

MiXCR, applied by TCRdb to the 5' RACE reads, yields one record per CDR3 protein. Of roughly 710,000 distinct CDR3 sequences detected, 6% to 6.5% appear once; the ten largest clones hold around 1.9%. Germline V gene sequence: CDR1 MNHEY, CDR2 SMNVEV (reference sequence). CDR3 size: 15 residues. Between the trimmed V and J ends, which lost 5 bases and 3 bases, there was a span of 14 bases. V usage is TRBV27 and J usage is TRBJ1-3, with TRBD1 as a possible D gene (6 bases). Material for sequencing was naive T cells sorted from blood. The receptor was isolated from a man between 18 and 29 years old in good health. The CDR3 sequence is CASSPRDNLGNTIYF. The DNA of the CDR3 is TGTGCCAGCAGTCCCCGGGACAACCTTGGAAACACCATATATTTT.